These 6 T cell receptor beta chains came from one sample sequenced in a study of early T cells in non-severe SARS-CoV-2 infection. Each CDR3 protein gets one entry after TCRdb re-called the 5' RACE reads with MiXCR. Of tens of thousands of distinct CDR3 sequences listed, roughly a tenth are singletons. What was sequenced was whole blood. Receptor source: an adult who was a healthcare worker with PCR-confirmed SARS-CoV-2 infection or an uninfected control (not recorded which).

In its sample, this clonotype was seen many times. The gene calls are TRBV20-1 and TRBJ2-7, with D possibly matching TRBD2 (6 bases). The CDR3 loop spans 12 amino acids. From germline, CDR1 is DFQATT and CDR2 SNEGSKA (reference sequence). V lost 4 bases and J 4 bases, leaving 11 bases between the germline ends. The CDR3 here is CSANSGSYEQYF. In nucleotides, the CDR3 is TGCAGTGCTAACAGCGGGTCTTACGAGCAGTACTTC.

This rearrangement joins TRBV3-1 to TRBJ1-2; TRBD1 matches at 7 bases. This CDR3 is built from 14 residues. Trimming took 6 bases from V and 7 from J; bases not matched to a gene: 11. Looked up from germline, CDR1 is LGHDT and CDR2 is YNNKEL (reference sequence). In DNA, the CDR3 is TGTGCCAGCAGTCTTATGGAGGGGGCCTCTGGCTACACCTTC. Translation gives CASSLMEGASGYTF.

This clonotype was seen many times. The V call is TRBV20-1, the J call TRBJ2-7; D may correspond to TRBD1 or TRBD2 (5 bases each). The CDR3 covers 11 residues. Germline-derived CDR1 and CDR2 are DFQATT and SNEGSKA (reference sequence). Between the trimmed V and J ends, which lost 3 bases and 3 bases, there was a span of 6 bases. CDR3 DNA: TGCAGTGCTAGTGGGGGCTACGAGCAGTACTTC. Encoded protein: CSASGGYEQYF.

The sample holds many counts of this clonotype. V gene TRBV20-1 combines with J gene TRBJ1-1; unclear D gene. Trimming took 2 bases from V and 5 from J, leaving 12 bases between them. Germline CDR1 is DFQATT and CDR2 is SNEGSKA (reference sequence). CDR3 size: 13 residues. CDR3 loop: CSARRPGGTEAFF. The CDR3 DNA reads TGCAGTGCTAGACGCCCAGGCGGGACTGAAGCTTTCTTT.

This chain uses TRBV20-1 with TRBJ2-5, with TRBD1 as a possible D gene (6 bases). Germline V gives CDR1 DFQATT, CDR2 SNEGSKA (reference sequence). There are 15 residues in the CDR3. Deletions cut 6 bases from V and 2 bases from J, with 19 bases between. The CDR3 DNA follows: TGCAGTGCAACGGATGGGGGCGCGTCACAAGAGACCCAGTACTTC. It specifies CSATDGGASQETQYF.

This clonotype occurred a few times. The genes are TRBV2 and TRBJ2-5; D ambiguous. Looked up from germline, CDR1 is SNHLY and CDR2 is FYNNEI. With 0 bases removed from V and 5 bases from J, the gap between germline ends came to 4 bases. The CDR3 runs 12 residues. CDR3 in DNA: TGTGCCAGCAGTGAAGCGGGGGAGACCCAGTACTTC. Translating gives CASSEAGETQYF.